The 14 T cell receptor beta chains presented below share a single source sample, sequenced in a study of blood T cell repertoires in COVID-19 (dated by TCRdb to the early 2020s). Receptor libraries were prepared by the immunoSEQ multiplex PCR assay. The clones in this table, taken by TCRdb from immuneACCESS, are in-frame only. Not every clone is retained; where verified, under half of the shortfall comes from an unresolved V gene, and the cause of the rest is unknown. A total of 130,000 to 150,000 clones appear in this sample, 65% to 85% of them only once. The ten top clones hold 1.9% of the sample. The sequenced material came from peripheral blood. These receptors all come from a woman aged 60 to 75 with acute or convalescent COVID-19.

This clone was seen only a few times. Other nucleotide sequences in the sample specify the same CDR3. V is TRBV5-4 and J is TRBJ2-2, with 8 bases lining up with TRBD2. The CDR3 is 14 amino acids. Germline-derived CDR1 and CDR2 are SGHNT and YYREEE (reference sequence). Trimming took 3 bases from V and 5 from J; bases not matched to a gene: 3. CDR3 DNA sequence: TGTGCCAGCAGCTCGTCGGGGGGGACCGGGGAGCTGTTTTTT. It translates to CASSSSGGTGELFF.

The DNA of the CDR3 is TGTGCCAGCACCCATGGAGGGAGAAACACCATATATTTT. It specifies CASTHGGRNTIYF. The chain is built from TRBV6-5 and TRBJ1-3; D gene ambiguous. The CDR3 extends over 13 amino acids. Germline V lookup: CDR1 MNHEY, CDR2 SVGAGI. V shed 7 bases and J shed 5 bases, with 12 bases lying between them.

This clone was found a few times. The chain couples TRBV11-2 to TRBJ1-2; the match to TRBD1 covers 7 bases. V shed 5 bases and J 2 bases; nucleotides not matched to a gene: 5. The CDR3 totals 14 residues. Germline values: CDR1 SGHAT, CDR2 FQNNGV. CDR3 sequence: CASSPQTGNYGYTF. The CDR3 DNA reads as TGTGCCAGCAGCCCACAGACAGGGAACTATGGCTACACCTTC.

CDR3 coding DNA: TGTGCCAGCAGACCCCTCCCGAGCGGGGTAGAGACCCAGTACTTC. As protein: CASRPLPSGVETQYF. This sequence joins TRBV7-6 and TRBJ2-5; 7 bases agree with TRBD2. Germline CDR1 and CDR2: SGHVS and FNYEAQ. This CDR3 region has 15 residues. Trimming removed 6 bases from V and 4 bases from J; junction bases left unmatched: 11.

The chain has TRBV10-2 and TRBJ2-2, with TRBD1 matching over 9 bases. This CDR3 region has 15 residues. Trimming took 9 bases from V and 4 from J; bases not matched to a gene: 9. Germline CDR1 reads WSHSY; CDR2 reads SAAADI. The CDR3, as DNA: TGCGCCAGTGTTCCGGGACAGGGATTCACCGGGGAGCTGTTTTTT. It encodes CASVPGQGFTGELFF.

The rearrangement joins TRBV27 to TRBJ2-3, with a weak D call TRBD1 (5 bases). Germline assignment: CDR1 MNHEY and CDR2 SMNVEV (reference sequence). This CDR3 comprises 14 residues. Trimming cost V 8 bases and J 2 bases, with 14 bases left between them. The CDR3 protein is CASGAAKFTDTQYF. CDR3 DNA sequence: TGTGCCAGCGGGGCAGCAAAATTCACAGATACGCAGTATTTT.

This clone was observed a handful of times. The CDR3 coding sequence is TGTGCCAGCAGTCCTCAACCCTCCATATCCGACAGGGGTGGTAATCAGCCCCAGCATTTT. As protein: CASSPQPSISDRGGNQPQHF. The gene calls are TRBV28 and TRBJ1-5; 8 positions match TRBD1. V was clipped by 5 bases and J by 4 bases; unmatched bases: 22. The CDR3 extends over 20 amino acids. Germline CDR1 reads MDHEN; CDR2 reads SYDVKM.

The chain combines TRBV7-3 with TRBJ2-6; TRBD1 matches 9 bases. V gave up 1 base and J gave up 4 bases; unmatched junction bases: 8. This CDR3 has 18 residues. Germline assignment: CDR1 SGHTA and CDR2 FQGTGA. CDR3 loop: CASSLRPRDRVGANVLTF. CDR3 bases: TGTGCCAGCAGCTTAAGGCCCCGGGACAGGGTGGGGGCCAACGTCCTGACTTTC.

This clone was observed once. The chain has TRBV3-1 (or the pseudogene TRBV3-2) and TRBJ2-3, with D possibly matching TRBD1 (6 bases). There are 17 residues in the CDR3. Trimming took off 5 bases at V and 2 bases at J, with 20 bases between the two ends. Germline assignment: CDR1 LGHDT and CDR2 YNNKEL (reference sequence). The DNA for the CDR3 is TGTGCCAGCAGCTACCTAAAAGGGGGTGGTTACACAGATACGCAGTATTTT. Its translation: CASSYLKGGGYTDTQYF.

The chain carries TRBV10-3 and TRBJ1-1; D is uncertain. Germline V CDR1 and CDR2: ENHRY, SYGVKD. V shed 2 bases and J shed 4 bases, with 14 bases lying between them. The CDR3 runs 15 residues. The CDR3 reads CAISESWAVSTEAFF. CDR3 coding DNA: TGTGCCATCAGTGAGAGTTGGGCAGTCTCCACTGAAGCTTTCTTT.

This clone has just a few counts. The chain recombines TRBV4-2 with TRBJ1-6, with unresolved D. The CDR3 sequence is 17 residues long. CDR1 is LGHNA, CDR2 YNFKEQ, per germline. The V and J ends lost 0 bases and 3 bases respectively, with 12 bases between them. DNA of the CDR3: TGTGCCAGCAGCCAAGATTCGAGGCGCAGCTATAATTCACCCCTCCACTTT. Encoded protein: CASSQDSRRSYNSPLHF.

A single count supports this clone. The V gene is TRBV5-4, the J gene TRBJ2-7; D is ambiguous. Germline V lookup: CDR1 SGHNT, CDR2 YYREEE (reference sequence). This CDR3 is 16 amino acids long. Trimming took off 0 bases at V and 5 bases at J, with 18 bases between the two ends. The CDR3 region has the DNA TGTGCCAGCAGCTTGGTGGCGGCCCCCAAAGTGAACGAGCAGTACTTC. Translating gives CASSLVAAPKVNEQYF.

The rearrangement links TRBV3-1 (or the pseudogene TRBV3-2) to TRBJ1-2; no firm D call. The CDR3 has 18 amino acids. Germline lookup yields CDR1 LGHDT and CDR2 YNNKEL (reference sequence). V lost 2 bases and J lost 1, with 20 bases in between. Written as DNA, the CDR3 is TGTGCCAGCAGCCAACAGTCCAGCGTGCTACCCTTTAACTATGGCTACACCTTC. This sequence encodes CASSQQSSVLPFNYGYTF.

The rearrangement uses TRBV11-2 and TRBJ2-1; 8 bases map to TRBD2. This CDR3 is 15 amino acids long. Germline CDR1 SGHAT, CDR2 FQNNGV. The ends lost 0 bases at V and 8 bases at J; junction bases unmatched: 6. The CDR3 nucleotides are TGTGCCAGCAGCTTAGACGGGAGGGCTTCGCATGAGCAGTTCTTC. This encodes CASSLDGRASHEQFF.